These 20 T cell receptor beta chains were all obtained from the same sample, sequenced in a study of blood T cell repertoires in COVID-19 (dated by TCRdb to about 2020). Receptor amplification or capture employed the immunoSEQ multiplex PCR assay. The clones in this table, taken by TCRdb from immuneACCESS, are in-frame only. Not every clone is retained; where verified, under half of the shortfall comes from an unresolved V gene, and the cause of the rest is unknown. The sample table contains about 320,000 clones; only one count was recorded for 90% of them. The top ten clonotypes cover 3.9% of the sample. Input material: PBMCs or T cells enriched from blood (not recorded which). Every receptor here comes from a woman aged 25 to 45 who had been exposed to COVID-19.

V usage is TRBV7-9 and J usage is TRBJ2-2, with D maybe TRBD2 (6 bases). Germline lookup yields CDR1 SEHNR and CDR2 FQNEAQ (reference sequence). The V gene lost 3 bases and the J gene lost 1 base, with 9 bases spanning the gap. The CDR3 sequence is 15 residues long. The CDR3 region is CASSFGGRNTGELFF. The CDR3 nucleotides are TGTGCCAGCAGCTTCGGGGGTCGGAACACCGGGGAGCTGTTTTTT. The full variable domain, completed using reference TRBV7-9 and TRBJ2-2, is DTGVSQNPRHKITKRGQNVTFRCDPISEHNRLYWYRQTLGQGPEFLTYFQNEAQLEKSRLLSDRFSAERPKGSFSTLEIQRTEQGDSAMYLCASSFGGRNTGELFFGEGSRLTVL.

J is TRBJ2-1 and V is TRBV24-1, with a tentative D call TRBD2 (5 bases). CDR1 and CDR2 (germline): KGHDR, SFDVKD. V was shortened by 5 bases and J by 4 bases, with 8 bases between the two germline ends. CDR3 length equals 13 residues. The CDR3 sequence is CATSAGGYNEQFF. The CDR3 region has the DNA TGTGCCACCAGTGCGGGCGGGTACAATGAGCAGTTCTTC.

Written as DNA, the CDR3 is TGTGCCAGCAGCCGAGGAGCTGGCTACACCTTC. This gives the protein CASSRGAGYTF. The gene calls are TRBV3-1 (or the pseudogene TRBV3-2) and TRBJ1-2; D gene uncertain. From germline, CDR1 is LGHDT and CDR2 YNNKEL (reference sequence). Trimming removed 4 bases at V and 7 bases at J, with 7 bases between. The CDR3 contains 11 residues.

J is TRBJ1-2 and V is TRBV11-3; 8 bases fit TRBD1. CDR1 is SGHNT, CDR2 YENEEA, per germline. V shed 4 bases and J 3 bases; nucleotides not matched to a gene: 7. The CDR3 has 15 residues. This CDR3 reads CASSSRTGPYYGYTF. The CDR3, as DNA: TGTGCCAGCAGCTCTCGGACAGGGCCCTACTATGGCTACACCTTC.

This clone was counted only a few times. The V call is TRBV7-2, the J call TRBJ2-1; TRBD2 might be the D (6 bases). From germline, CDR1 is SGHTA and CDR2 FQGNSA. Deletions cut 5 bases from V and 5 bases from J, with 19 bases between. The CDR3 loop spans 16 amino acids. The CDR3 region is CASSRRGLRNNNEQFF. CDR3 coding DNA: TGTGCCAGCAGCCGCCGGGGGTTACGCAACAACAATGAGCAGTTCTTC.

This clone was detected only once. Other DNA sequences in this sample translate to the same CDR3. V is TRBV5-5 and J is TRBJ1-4, with TRBD1 matching over 8 bases. V shed 2 bases and J 3 bases; nucleotides not matched to a gene: 0. CDR3 length: 14 amino acids. Germline V gives CDR1 SGHKS, CDR2 YYEKEE (reference sequence). DNA of the CDR3: TGTGCCAGCAGCTTACAGGGGGCTAATGAAAAACTGTTTTTT. Translated: CASSLQGANEKLFF.

The chain is built from TRBV2 and TRBJ1-1; perhaps TRBD1 as D (6 bases). The V end lost 7 bases, the J end lost 0 bases, and 12 bases lay between the germline ends. This CDR3 is 14 amino acids long. Germline CDR1 reads SNHLY; CDR2 reads FYNNEI. In DNA, the CDR3 is TGTGCCAGCAATAGAGGACAGATGAACACTGAAGCTTTCTTT. It is translated as CASNRGQMNTEAFF. Variable domain in full (rest from reference TRBV2 and TRBJ1-1): EPEVTQTPSHQVTQMGQEVILRCVPISNHLYFYWYRQILGQKVEFLVSFYNNEISEKSEIFDDQFSVERPDGSNFTLKIRSTKLEDSAMYFCASNRGQMNTEAFFGQGTRLTVV.

The gene calls are TRBV7-2 and TRBJ2-3, with D unclear. The V end lost 1 base, the J end lost 2 bases, and 7 bases lay between the germline ends. The CDR3 is 14 residues long. The germline gives CDR1 SGHTA, CDR2 FQGNSA. CDR3 nucleotide sequence: TGTGCCAGCAGCTTAGATATGTTCACAGATACGCAGTATTTT. Protein sequence: CASSLDMFTDTQYF. Looking up the rest from reference TRBV7-2 and TRBJ2-3 gives the full variable domain: GAGVSQSPSNKVTEKGKDVELRCDPISGHTALYWYRQSLGQGLEFLIYFQGNSAPDKSGLPSDRFSAERTGGSVSTLTIQRTQQEDSAVYLCASSLDMFTDTQYFGPGTRLTVL.

The gene calls are TRBV4-1 and TRBJ2-7, with 9 bases identical to TRBD1. Germline CDR1 is MGHRA and CDR2 is YSYEKL. With V trimmed by 2 bases and J by 5 bases, 7 bases remained unmatched. The CDR3 has 15 amino acids. The CDR3 loop is CASSQTGTGYHEQYF. The CDR3 nucleotides are TGCGCCAGCAGCCAAACCGGGACAGGGTACCACGAGCAGTACTTC.

The chain recombines TRBV9 with TRBJ2-7; 7 bases map to TRBD2. V dropped 0 bases and J dropped 4; count of bases not matched to a gene: 7. CDR1 is SGDLS and CDR2 is YYNGEE in the germline V gene. The CDR3 runs 15 residues. CDR3 sequence (DNA): TGTGCCAGCAGCGTAGGAGCGGGGAAAGTTTACGAGCAGTACTTC. The encoded protein is CASSVGAGKVYEQYF. The full variable domain, its missing parts supplied by reference TRBV9 and TRBJ2-7, is DSGVTQTPKHLITATGQRVTLRCSPRSGDLSVYWYQQSLDQGLQFLIQYYNGEERAKGNILERFSAQQFPDLHSELNLSSLELGDSALYFCASSVGAGKVYEQYFGPGTRLTVT.

The V call is TRBV9, the J call TRBJ2-1; D is unresolved. The V gene lost 4 bases and the J gene lost 0 bases, with 8 bases spanning the gap. The CDR3 extends over 14 amino acids. Germline assignment: CDR1 SGDLS and CDR2 YYNGEE. This chain's CDR3 is CASSPYTSYNEQFF. CDR3 DNA: TGTGCCAGCAGCCCTTACACCTCCTACAATGAGCAGTTCTTC.

The rearrangement joins TRBV4-3 to TRBJ1-6, with D perhaps TRBD1 (6 bases). V was pared by 3 bases and J by 7 bases, with 19 bases between. CDR1 LGHNA and CDR2 YSLEER come from the germline V gene. This CDR3 has 17 residues. CDR3: CASSHNRAGAGNSPLHF. The CDR3 bases are TGCGCCAGCAGCCACAACCGGGCGGGGGCCGGAAATTCACCCCTCCACTTT.

A single count supports this clone. This chain connects TRBV7-8 to TRBJ2-2; possibly TRBD2 for D (7 bases). Germline V CDR1 and CDR2: SGHVS, FQNEAQ. The CDR3 has 16 amino acids. Trimming took off 5 bases at V and 3 bases at J, with 16 bases between the two ends. The CDR3 DNA is TGTGCCAGCAGCCCCTTAGGGGGGGCGGACACCGGGGAGCTGTTTTTT. Protein: CASSPLGGADTGELFF.

The chain employs TRBV5-1 and TRBJ2-2, with D tentatively TRBD1 (6 bases). CDR1 is SGHRS and CDR2 is YFSETQ in the germline V gene. The CDR3 is made up of 14 amino acids. Trimming took off 4 bases at V and 5 bases at J, with 12 bases between the two ends. The CDR3 reads CASSANRDTGELFF. CDR3 nucleotides: TGCGCCAGCAGCGCGAACAGGGATACCGGGGAGCTGTTTTTT.

V gene TRBV5-4 combines with J gene TRBJ2-6, with D tentatively TRBD1 (6 bases). This CDR3 region has 16 residues. Deletions cut 5 bases from V and 0 bases from J, with 12 bases between. Looked up from germline, CDR1 is SGHNT and CDR2 is YYREEE (reference sequence). As DNA, the CDR3 is TGTGCCAGCAGACCGGGACAACTCTCTGGGGCCAACGTCCTGACTTTC. Its translation: CASRPGQLSGANVLTF.

The chain employs TRBV9 and TRBJ2-5; D possibly corresponds to TRBD1 (5 bases). The CDR3 extends over 14 amino acids. V was pared by 4 bases and J by 5 bases, with 15 bases between. The germline gives CDR1 SGDLS, CDR2 YYNGEE. The CDR3 loop reads CASSPGPSRETQYF. The CDR3 DNA reads as TGTGCCAGCAGCCCAGGGCCCTCCCGGGAGACCCAGTACTTC.

This clone was detected a few times. The rearrangement links TRBV18 to TRBJ2-1; D not resolved. The CDR3 totals 15 residues. Germline lookup yields CDR1 KGHSH and CDR2 LQKENI. Deletions cut 2 bases from V and 4 bases from J, with 12 bases between. CDR3 DNA: TGTGCCAGCTCACCAACTGACTCCCCTTACAATGAGCAGTTCTTC. This sequence encodes CASSPTDSPYNEQFF. Together with reference TRBV18 and TRBJ2-1, the CDR3 gives the full variable domain: NAGVMQNPRHLVRRRGQEARLRCSPMKGHSHVYWYRQLPEEGLKFMVYLQKENIIDESGMPKERFSAEFPKEGPSILRIQQVVRGDSAAYFCASSPTDSPYNEQFFGPGTRLTVL.

The CDR3 DNA sequence: TGTGCCAGCAGCTGGGGGCAGGGGTCCCACGAGCAGTACTTC. Protein sequence: CASSWGQGSHEQYF. V and J are TRBV7-2 and TRBJ2-7, with D tentatively TRBD1 (6 bases). The CDR3 has 14 amino acids. The V and J ends lost 4 bases and 5 bases respectively, with 15 bases between them. Germline CDR1 is SGHTA and CDR2 is FQGNSA.

J is TRBJ2-5 and V is TRBV5-4, with TRBD1 matching over 8 bases. CDR3 length: 15 residues. V dropped 4 bases and J dropped 4; count of bases not matched to a gene: 9. Germline V gives CDR1 SGHNT, CDR2 YYREEE (reference sequence). The DNA of the CDR3 is TGTGCCAGCAGCCAAGGACAGGGACGGGGAGAGACCCAGTACTTC. It specifies CASSQGQGRGETQYF. Full variable domain (rest looked up from reference TRBV5-4 and TRBJ2-5): ETGVTQSPTHLIKTRGQQVTLRCSSQSGHNTVSWYQQALGQGPQFIFQYYREEENGRGNFPPRFSGLQFPNYSSELNVNALELDDSALYLCASSQGQGRGETQYFGPGTRLLVL.

Only a few counts were recorded for this clone. The chain combines TRBV5-1 with TRBJ1-1; weak D call: TRBD1 (6 bases). The germline V gene encodes CDR1 SGHRS and CDR2 YFSETQ. Trimming left V 4 bases short and J 4 bases short, with 17 bases between. The CDR3 loop spans 15 amino acids. In nucleotides, the CDR3 is TGCGCCAGCAGCACTAACTACAGGGTTGGCACTGAAGCTTTCTTT. It is translated as CASSTNYRVGTEAFF. The whole variable domain, remainder taken from reference TRBV5-1 and TRBJ1-1, is KAGVTQTPRYLIKTRGQQVTLSCSPISGHRSVSWYQQTPGQGLQFLFEYFSETQRNKGNFPGRFSGRQFSNSRSEMNVSTLELGDSALYLCASSTNYRVGTEAFFGQGTRLTVV.